This T cell receptor (beta chain) was captured in a study of T cell responses to AZD1222 COVID-19 vaccine. Regarding the study as a whole: Nearly half of spike-specific TCRs reportedly target variant regions that are unmutated in the B.1.351 and B.1.1.7 variants. Donors were mostly white British, more females; clonal diversity possibly underestimated.

V lost 4 bases to trimming and J lost 7 bases; unmatched junction nucleotides: 7. CDR1 is KGHSH, CDR2 LQKENI, per germline. This CDR3 is built from 14 residues. The method was immunoSEQ multiplex PCR; TCRdb's version includes in-frame clones alone and lacks a portion of them. Of 90,000 to 120,000 clones listed, 80% to 90% were seen once; the top ten hold 5.5% to 8%. On this clone itself: The target antigen is unknown.

The sequences come from peripheral blood, collected on day 0 of AZD1222 vaccination. The rearrangement joins TRBV18 to TRBJ1-1; 9 bases map to TRBD1. The TCR originated in an adult in good health. The CDR3 nucleotides read TGTGCCAGCTCACATACCCGGGACAGGGTTGAAGCTTTCTTT. Amino acid sequence: CASSHTRDRVEAFF.